These T cell receptor beta chains were read from a single sample in a study of early T cells in non-severe SARS-CoV-2 infection. TCRdb reanalysed the 5' RACE reads using MiXCR and keeps one entry per CDR3 protein. The data hold 55,000 to 65,000 distinct CDR3 sequences, with around 9.3% observed a single time. The sequenced material came from whole blood. These receptors were obtained from an adult who was a healthcare worker with PCR-confirmed SARS-CoV-2 infection or an uninfected control (not recorded which). Each CDR3 is given with its conserved first and last residue. The D gene is left open where the match is weak. Only some rows state a clone size, as once, few, many or a class for expanded clones.

>TRBV5-1|TRBJ2-3|TRBD2|many
TGCGCCAGCAGCTTGGAACTAGCGGTGGATACGCAGTATTTT
CASSLELAVDTQYF
>TRBV7-9|TRBJ2-7|NA|NA
TGTGCCAGCAGCTGGGGACCCTACGAGCAGTACTTC
CASSWGPYEQYF
>TRBV4-3|TRBJ1-1|NA|many
TGCGCCAGCAGCCAAGATCTGTGGAACACTGAAGCTTTCTTT
CASSQDLWNTEAFF
>TRBV5-1|TRBJ1-2|NA|many
TGCGCCAGCAGCTTATCCGGGACAAACTATGGCTACACCTTC
CASSLSGTNYGYTF
>TRBV5-4|TRBJ2-5|NA|NA
TGTGCCAGCAGCTTTGGACAAGAGACCCAGTACTTC
CASSFGQETQYF
>TRBV5-1|TRBJ1-1|NA|NA
TGCGCCAGCAGCTTGGTAAGGACGACTGAAGCTTTCTTT
CASSLVRTTEAFF
>TRBV7-9|TRBJ2-3|TRBD2|NA
TGTGCCAGCAGCCAGCGGGGACTAGCATTTACGGATACGCAGTATTTT
CASSQRGLAFTDTQYF
>TRBV5-1|TRBJ1-1|TRBD1|many
TGCGCCAGCAGGTCCGGACAGGGGGCGAACACTGAAGCTTTCTTT
CASRSGQGANTEAFF
>TRBV20-1|TRBJ2-3|TRBD2|NA
TGCAGTGCTATCCCGAATTGGCGGGAGGGCACAGATACGCAGTATTTT
CSAIPNWREGTDTQYF
>TRBV2|TRBJ1-2|NA|many
TGTGCCAGCAGTGGGTGGAGCTATGGCTACACCTTC
CASSGWSYGYTF
>TRBV29-1|TRBJ1-2|TRBD1|many
TGCAGCGTTGAAGATCACGGACAGGATAGGGGTGGCTACACCTTC
CSVEDHGQDRGGYTF
>TRBV28|TRBJ2-7|TRBD2|few
TGTGCCAGCAGTTTAGCTTCCGGGAGGGGGTTGCGGGAGCAGTACTTC
CASSLASGRGLREQYF
>TRBV27|TRBJ1-3|NA|NA
TGTGCCAGCAGTTCCCATCCGGGACCTAGCCTCTCTGGAAACACCATATATTTT
CASSSHPGPSLSGNTIYF
>TRBV11-3|TRBJ2-1|NA|few
TGTGCCAGCAGCTTGGAAGCTTCGGGCGAGCAGTTCTTC
CASSLEASGEQFF
>TRBV7-2|TRBJ1-1|NA|many
TGTGCCAGCAGCTTAGAGACAGTCACTGAAGCTTTCTTT
CASSLETVTEAFF
>TRBV6-1|TRBJ2-3|TRBD1|few
TGTGCCAGCAGGGCCGGGACAGCCTCTAGCACAGATACGCAGTATTTT
CASRAGTASSTDTQYF
>TRBV10-3|TRBJ1-2|TRBD1|many
TGTGCCATCAGCCTGGACAGGAGCTATGGCTACACCTTC
CAISLDRSYGYTF
>TRBV30|TRBJ2-2|NA|NA
TGTGCCTGGAGCTGGGGGCTGCAAAGAACCGGGGAGCTGTTTTTT
CAWSWGLQRTGELFF
>TRBV4-2|TRBJ1-2|NA|many
TGTGCCAGCAGCCAACAGGCAGCCGAGATGGGGGGCTACACCTTC
CASSQQAAEMGGYTF